The T cell receptor beta chain under discussion was sequenced for a study of T cell repertoires in cytomegalovirus infection. Study at large: Both a matching HLA type and CMV infection were indicated by public TCR beta signatures.

TCRdb re-derived calls from the reads in MiXCR, one entry per CDR3 protein. The table shows 400,000 to 600,000 distinct CDR3 sequences, with roughly 46% occurring only once. V was cut by 0 bases and J by 0 bases, with 14 bases left in between. The CDR3 consists of 17 residues. The germline V gene has CDR1 SEHNR and CDR2 FQNEAQ (reference sequence). Only a few counts were recorded for this clonotype. Its antigen is not known. The V call is TRBV7-9, the J call TRBJ1-1, with a tentative D call TRBD1 (5 bases). The sequencing here drew on cultured PBMCs, taken from culture after CMV antigen stimulation. The receptor's source is a human donor in good health (CMV status not recorded). Some clones in this sample may be carry-over from other donors' samples. The CDR3 coding sequence is TGTGCCAGCAGCTTAGCTGGGGGGGGATCCATGAACACTGAAGCTTTCTTT. It yields the protein CASSLAGGGSMNTEAFF. Using reference TRBV7-9 and TRBJ1-1 for the parts outside the CDR3, the full variable domain is DTGVSQNPRHKITKRGQNVTFRCDPISEHNRLYWYRQTLGQGPEFLTYFQNEAQLEKSRLLSDRFSAERPKGSFSTLEIQRTEQGDSAMYLCASSLAGGGSMNTEAFFGQGTRLTVV.